This is a list of T cell receptor beta chains from one sample in a study of PD-1 blockade in classical Hodgkin lymphoma. The repertoire was sequenced with immunoSEQ multiplex PCR; TCRdb's copy has only in-frame clones and lacks some. Here the sample spans tens of thousands of clones, roughly 70% being singletons. The input for sequencing was peripheral blood mononuclear cells (PBMCs), taken before the second cycle of nivolumab. These receptor sequences come from a human donor with classical Hodgkin lymphoma. Each CDR3 is given with its conserved first and last residue. D genes are given only for firm matches. Rows may omit the clone size; those that give it use once, few, many or a size class.

d_call,clone_size,v_call,j_call,cdr3_aa,cdr3_nt
TRBD1,.,TRBV14,TRBJ2-1,CASSSRDRGNEQFF,TGTGCCAGCAGCTCCCGGGACAGGGGCAATGAGCAGTTCTTC
.,.,TRBV9,TRBJ1-2,CASSASRVYGYTF,TGTGCCAGCAGCGCCAGCCGTGTTTATGGCTACACCTTC
.,once,TRBV5-6,TRBJ2-3,CASSSPGRDTDTQYF,TGTGCCAGCAGCTCACCAGGGCGGGATACGGATACGCAGTATTTT
.,.,TRBV18,TRBJ2-3,CASSPDFPTDTQYF,TGTGCCAGCTCACCGGACTTCCCCACAGATACGCAGTATTTT
TRBD2,few,TRBV27,TRBJ2-1,CASSFASGVYNEQFF,TGTGCCAGCAGTTTCGCTAGCGGGGTATACAATGAGCAGTTCTTC
TRBD1,.,TRBV19,TRBJ1-2,CASRPRGRGNNYGYTF,TGTGCCAGTAGACCCCGGGGCAGGGGGAATAACTATGGCTACACCTTC
TRBD1,.,TRBV7-9,TRBJ1-5,CASSPTQGTHQPQHF,TGTGCCAGCAGCCCCACACAGGGGACCCATCAGCCCCAGCATTTT
.,.,TRBV5-5,TRBJ1-4,CASSSSVYIGEKLFF,TGTGCCAGCAGCTCGTCCGTCTATATCGGTGAAAAACTGTTTTTT
.,.,TRBV4-1,TRBJ2-3,CASSQAGLDTQYF,TGCGCCAGCAGCCAAGCCGGGTTAGATACGCAGTATTTT
.,.,TRBV19,TRBJ2-1,CASSIYHRANNEQFF,TGTGCCAGTAGTATATATCACAGGGCGAACAATGAGCAGTTCTTC
.,.,TRBV6-5,TRBJ1-2,CASSSGREWGYGYTF,TGTGCCAGCAGTTCGGGGAGGGAGTGGGGCTATGGCTACACCTTC